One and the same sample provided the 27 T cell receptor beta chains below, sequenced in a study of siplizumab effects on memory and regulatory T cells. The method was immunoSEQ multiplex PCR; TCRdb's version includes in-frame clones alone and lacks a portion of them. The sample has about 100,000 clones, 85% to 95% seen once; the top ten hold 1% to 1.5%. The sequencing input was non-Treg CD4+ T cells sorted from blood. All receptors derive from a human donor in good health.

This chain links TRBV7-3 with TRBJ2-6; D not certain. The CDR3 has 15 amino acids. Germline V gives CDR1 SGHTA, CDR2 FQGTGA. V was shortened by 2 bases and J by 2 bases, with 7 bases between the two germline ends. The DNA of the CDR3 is TGTGCCAGCAGCTTATACGGACCTGGGGCCAACGTCCTGACTTTC. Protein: CASSLYGPGANVLTF.

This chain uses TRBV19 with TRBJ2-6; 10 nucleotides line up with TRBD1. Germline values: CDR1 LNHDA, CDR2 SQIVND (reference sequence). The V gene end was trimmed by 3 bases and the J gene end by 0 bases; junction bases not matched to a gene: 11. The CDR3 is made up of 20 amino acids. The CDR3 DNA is TGTGCCAGTAGTATGAGGTTGGGACAGGGGACCTCCTCTGGGGCCAACGTCCTGACTTTC. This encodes CASSMRLGQGTSSGANVLTF.

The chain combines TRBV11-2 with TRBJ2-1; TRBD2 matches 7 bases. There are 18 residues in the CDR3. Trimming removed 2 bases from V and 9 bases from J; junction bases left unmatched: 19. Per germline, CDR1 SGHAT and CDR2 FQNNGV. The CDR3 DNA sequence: TGTGCCAGCAGCTTAATGGCCCTCCTGGCGGGAGATTTCGGTGAGCAGTTCTTC. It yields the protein CASSLMALLAGDFGEQFF.

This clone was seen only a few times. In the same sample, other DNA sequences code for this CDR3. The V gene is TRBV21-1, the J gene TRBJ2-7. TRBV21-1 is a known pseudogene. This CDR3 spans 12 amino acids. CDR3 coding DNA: TGTGCCAGCAGCAAAGTTGGTCACGAGCAGTACTTC. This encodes CASSKVGHEQYF.

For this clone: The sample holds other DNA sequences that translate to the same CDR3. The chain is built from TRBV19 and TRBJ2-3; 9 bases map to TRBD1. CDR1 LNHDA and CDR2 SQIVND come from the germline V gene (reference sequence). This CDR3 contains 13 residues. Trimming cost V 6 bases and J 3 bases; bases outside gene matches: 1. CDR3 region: CASRDRGTDTQYF. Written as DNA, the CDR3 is TGTGCCAGTAGGGACAGGGGAACAGATACGCAGTATTTT.

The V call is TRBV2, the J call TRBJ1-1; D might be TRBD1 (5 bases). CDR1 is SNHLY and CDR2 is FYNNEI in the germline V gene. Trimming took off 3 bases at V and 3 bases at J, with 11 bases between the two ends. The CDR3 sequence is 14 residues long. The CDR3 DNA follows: TGTGCCAGCAGTGACTGGGGCAGGGACACTGAAGCTTTCTTT. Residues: CASSDWGRDTEAFF.

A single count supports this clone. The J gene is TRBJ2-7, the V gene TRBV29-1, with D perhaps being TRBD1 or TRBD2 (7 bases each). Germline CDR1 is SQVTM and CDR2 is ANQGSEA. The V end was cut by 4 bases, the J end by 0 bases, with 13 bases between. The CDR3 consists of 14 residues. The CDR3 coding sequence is TGCAGCGTTGGGAGCGGGACAGTCTCCTACGAGCAGTACTTC. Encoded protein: CSVGSGTVSYEQYF.

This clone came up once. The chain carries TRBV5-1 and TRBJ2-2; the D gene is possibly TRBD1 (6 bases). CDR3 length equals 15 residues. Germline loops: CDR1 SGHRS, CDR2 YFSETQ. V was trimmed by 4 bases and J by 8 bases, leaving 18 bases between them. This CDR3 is CASSPGHAWTGELFF. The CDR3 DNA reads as TGCGCCAGCAGCCCGGGACACGCCTGGACGGGGGAGCTGTTTTTT. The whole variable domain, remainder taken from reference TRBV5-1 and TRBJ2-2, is KAGVTQTPRYLIKTRGQQVTLSCSPISGHRSVSWYQQTPGQGLQFLFEYFSETQRNKGNFPGRFSGRQFSNSRSEMNVSTLELGDSALYLCASSPGHAWTGELFFGEGSRLTVL.

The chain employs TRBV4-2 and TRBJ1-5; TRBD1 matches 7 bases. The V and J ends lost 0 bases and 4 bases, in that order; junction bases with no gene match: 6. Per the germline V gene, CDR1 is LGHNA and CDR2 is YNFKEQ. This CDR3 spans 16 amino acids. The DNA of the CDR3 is TGTGCCAGCAGCCAAGATTCAGGGGGAGGGAATCAGCCCCAGCATTTT. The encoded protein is CASSQDSGGGNQPQHF.

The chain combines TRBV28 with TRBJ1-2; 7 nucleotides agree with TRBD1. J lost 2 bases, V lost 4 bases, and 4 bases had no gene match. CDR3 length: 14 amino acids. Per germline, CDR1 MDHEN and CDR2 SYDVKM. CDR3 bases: TGTGCCAGCAGTTCAATGGGACAGAACTATGGCTACACCTTC. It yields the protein CASSSMGQNYGYTF.

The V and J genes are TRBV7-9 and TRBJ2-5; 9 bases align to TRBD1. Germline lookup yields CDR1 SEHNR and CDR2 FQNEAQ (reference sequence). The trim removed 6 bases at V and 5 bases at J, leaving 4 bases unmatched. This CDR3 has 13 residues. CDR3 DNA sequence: TGTGCCAGCAGACAGGGGGCTAGGGAGACCCAGTACTTC. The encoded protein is CASRQGARETQYF. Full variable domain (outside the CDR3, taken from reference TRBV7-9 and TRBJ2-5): DTGVSQNPRHKITKRGQNVTFRCDPISEHNRLYWYRQTLGQGPEFLTYFQNEAQLEKSRLLSDRFSAERPKGSFSTLEIQRTEQGDSAMYLCASRQGARETQYFGPGTRLLVL.

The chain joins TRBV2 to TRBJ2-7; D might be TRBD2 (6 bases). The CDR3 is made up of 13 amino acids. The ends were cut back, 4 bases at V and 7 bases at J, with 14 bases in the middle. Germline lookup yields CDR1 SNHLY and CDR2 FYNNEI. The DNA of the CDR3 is TGTGCCAGCAGTGCCCTCCCTCGGGAGGAGCAGTACTTC. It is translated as CASSALPREEQYF.

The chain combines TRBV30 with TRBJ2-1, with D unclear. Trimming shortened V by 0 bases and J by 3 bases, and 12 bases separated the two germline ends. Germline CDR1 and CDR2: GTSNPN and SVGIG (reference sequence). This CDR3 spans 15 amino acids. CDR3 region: CAWSVRSPNYNEQFF. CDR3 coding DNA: TGTGCCTGGAGTGTAAGGAGCCCCAACTACAATGAGCAGTTCTTC.

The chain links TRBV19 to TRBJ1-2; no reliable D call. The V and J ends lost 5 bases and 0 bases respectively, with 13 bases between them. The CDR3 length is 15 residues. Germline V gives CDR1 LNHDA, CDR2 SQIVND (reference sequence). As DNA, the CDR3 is TGTGCCAGTAGTGCGCAGTACAAGCCTAACTATGGCTACACCTTC. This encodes CASSAQYKPNYGYTF.

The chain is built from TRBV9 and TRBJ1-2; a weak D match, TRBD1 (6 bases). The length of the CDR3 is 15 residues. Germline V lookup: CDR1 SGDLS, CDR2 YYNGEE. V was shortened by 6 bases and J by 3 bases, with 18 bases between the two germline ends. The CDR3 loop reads CASTFKDRYDYGYTF. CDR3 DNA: TGTGCCAGCACCTTTAAGGACAGATACGACTATGGCTACACCTTC. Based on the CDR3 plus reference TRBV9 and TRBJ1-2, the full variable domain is DSGVTQTPKHLITATGQRVTLRCSPRSGDLSVYWYQQSLDQGLQFLIQYYNGEERAKGNILERFSAQQFPDLHSELNLSSLELGDSALYFCASTFKDRYDYGYTFGSGTRLTVV.

The CDR3 bases are TGTGCCTGGAGTGTACAGGGTACCTACAATGAGCAGTTCTTC. Translated, it gives CAWSVQGTYNEQFF. V is TRBV30 and J is TRBJ2-1; D might be TRBD1 (6 bases). Germline CDR1 and CDR2: GTSNPN and SVGIG (reference sequence). V gave up 0 bases and J gave up 2 bases, with 8 bases separating them. This CDR3 contains 14 residues.

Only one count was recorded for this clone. CDR3 loop: CASSIAGSFANEQFF. The CDR3 DNA follows: TGTGCCAGTAGTATAGCTGGGTCCTTTGCAAATGAGCAGTTCTTC. This rearrangement joins TRBV19 to TRBJ2-1; D remains unclear. V shed 1 base and J shed 7 bases, with 14 bases lying between them. This CDR3 is built from 15 residues. Per the germline V gene, CDR1 is LNHDA and CDR2 is SQIVND (reference sequence).

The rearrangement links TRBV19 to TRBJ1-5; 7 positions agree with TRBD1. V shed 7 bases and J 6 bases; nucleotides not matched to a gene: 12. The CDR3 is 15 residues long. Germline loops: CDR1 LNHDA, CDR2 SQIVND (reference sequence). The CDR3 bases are TGTGCCAGTACCACTGACAGGGAAGTCGGTCAGCCCCAGCATTTT. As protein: CASTTDREVGQPQHF.

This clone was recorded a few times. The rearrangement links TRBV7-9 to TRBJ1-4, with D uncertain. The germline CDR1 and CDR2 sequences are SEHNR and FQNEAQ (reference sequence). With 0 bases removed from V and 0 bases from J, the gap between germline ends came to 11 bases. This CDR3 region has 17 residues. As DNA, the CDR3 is TGTGCCAGCAGCTTAGCGATCCAGGATTCAACTAATGAAAAACTGTTTTTT. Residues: CASSLAIQDSTNEKLFF.

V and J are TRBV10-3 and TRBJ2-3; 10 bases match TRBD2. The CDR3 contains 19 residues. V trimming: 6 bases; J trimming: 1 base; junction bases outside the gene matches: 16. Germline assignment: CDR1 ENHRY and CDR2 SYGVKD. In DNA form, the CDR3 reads TGTGCCATCAGCGGTACTAGCGGGACCCGCGCGCCTGGCACAGATACGCAGTATTTT. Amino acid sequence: CAISGTSGTRAPGTDTQYF.

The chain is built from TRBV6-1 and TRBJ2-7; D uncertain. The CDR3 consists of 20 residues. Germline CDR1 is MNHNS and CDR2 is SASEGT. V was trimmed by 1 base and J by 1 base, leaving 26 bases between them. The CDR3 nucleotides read TGTGCCAGCAGTGAAGTCCGGGTCCACCCGCCTCGGACGGTGTCCTACGAGCAGTACTTC. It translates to CASSEVRVHPPRTVSYEQYF.

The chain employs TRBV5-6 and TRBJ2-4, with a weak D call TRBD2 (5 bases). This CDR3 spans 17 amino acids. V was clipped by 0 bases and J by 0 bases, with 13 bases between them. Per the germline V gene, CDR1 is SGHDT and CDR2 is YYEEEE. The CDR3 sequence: CASSLAGVLLAKNIQYF. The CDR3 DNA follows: TGTGCCAGCAGCTTGGCCGGGGTCCTTTTAGCCAAAAACATTCAGTACTTC. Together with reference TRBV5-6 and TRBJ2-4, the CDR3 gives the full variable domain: DAGVTQSPTHLIKTRGQQVTLRCSPKSGHDTVSWYQQALGQGPQFIFQYYEEEERQRGNFPDRFSGHQFPNYSSELNVNALLLGDSALYLCASSLAGVLLAKNIQYFGAGTRLSVL.

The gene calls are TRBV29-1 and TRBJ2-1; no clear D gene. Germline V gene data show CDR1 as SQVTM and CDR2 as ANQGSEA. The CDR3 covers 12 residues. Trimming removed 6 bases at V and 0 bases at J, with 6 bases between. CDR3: CSVRHSYNEQFF. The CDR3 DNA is TGCAGCGTCCGACACTCCTACAATGAGCAGTTCTTC.

The CDR3: CASAGRGATEAFF. In DNA, the CDR3 is TGTGCCAGCGCTGGGCGGGGGGCCACTGAAGCTTTCTTT. The J gene is TRBJ1-1, the V gene TRBV11-3, with D possibly being TRBD1 (6 bases). The V gene lost 8 bases and the J gene lost 4 bases, with 14 bases spanning the gap. The CDR3 consists of 13 residues. In germline, CDR1 is SGHNT, CDR2 YENEEA.

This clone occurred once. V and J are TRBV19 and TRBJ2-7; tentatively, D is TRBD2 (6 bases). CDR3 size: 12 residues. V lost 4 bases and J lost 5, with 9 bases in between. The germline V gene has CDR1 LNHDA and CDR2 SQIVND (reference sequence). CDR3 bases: TGTGCCAGTAGTACACTAGCCAACGAGCAGTACTTC. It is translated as CASSTLANEQYF.

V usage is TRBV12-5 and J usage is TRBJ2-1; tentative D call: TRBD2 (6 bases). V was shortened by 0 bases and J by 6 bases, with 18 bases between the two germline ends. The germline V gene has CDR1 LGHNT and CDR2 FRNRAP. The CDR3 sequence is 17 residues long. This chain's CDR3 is CASGLVIADPLSNEQFF. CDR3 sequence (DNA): TGTGCTAGTGGTTTGGTAATAGCGGACCCACTGTCCAATGAGCAGTTCTTC.

The CDR3 region is CASSLVSGRGEQYF. The CDR3 region has the DNA TGTGCCAGCAGCTTGGTTAGCGGGAGGGGCGAGCAGTACTTC. The chain combines TRBV5-4 with TRBJ2-7; 11 positions match TRBD2. The J segment lost 6 bases and the V segment lost 0 bases, leaving 2 bases of the junction unmatched. Germline assignment: CDR1 SGHNT and CDR2 YYREEE (reference sequence). The CDR3 covers 14 residues.